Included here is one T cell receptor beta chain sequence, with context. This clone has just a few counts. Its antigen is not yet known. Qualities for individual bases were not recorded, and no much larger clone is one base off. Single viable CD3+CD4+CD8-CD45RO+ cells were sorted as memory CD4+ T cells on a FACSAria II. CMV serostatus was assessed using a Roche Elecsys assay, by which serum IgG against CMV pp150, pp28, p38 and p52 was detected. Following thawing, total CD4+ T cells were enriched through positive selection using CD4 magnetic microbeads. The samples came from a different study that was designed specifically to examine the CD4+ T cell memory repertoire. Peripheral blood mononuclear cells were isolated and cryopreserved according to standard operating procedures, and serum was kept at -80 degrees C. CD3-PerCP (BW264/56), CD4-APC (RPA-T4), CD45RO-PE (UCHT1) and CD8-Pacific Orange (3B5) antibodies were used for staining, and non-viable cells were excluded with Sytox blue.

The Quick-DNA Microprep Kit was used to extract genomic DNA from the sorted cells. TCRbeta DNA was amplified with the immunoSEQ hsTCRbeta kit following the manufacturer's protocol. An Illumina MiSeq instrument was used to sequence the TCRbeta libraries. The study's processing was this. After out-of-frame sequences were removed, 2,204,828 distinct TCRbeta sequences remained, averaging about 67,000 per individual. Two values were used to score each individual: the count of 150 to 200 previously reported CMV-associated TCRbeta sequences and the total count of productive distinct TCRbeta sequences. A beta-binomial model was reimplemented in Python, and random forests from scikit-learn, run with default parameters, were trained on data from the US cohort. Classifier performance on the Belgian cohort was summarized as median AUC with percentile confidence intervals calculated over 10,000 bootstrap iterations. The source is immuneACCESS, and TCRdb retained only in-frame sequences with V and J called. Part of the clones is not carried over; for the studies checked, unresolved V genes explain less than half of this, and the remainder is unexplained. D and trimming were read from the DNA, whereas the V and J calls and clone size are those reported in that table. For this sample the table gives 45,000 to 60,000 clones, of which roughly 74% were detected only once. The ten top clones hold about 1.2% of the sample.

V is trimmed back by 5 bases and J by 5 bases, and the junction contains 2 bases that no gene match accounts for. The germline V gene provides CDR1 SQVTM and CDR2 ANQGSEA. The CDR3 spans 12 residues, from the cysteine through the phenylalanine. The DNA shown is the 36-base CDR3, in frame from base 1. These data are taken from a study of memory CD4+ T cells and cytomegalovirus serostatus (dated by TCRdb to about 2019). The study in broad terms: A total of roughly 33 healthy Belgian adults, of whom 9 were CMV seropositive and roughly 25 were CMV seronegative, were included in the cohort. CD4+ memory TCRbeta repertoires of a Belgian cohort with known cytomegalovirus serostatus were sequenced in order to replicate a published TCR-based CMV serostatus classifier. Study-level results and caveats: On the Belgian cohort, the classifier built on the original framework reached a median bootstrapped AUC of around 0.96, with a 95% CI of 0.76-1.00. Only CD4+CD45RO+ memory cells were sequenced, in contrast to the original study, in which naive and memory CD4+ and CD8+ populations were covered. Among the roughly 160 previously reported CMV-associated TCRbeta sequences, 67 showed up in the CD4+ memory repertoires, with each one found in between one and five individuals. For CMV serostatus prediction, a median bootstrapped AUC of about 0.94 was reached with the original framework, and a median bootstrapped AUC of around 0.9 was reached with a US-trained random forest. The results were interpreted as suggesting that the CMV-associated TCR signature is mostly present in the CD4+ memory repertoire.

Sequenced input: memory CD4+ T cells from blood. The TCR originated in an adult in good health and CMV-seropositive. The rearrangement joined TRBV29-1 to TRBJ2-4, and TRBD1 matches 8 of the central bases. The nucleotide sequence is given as TGCAGCGTTACACAGGGGGAAAACATTCAGTACTTC. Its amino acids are CSVTQGENIQYF.